The 30 T cell receptor beta chains below all came from one sample that was sequenced in a study of identical twins. MiXCR, applied by TCRdb to the 5' RACE reads, yields one record per CDR3 protein. The sample lists some 500,000 distinct CDR3 sequences, about 14% occurring once. These data also formed part of another study, on yellow fever vaccine responses in identical twins.

Material for sequencing was CD4+ T cells sorted from blood. These receptors were collected from a young woman in good health.

In its sample, this clonotype was seen many times. The rearrangement joins TRBV12-3 or TRBV12-4 to TRBJ2-1; no clear D gene. V shed 2 bases and J shed 2 bases, with 13 bases lying between them. This CDR3 region has 16 residues. The CDR3 loop is CASSLILALTYNEQFF. CDR3 sequence (DNA): TGTGCCAGCAGTTTAATCTTAGCCCTTACCTACAATGAGCAGTTCTTC.

This clonotype was recorded a few times. CDR3 residues: CASSRAGTRTGELFF. The CDR3 coding sequence is TGTGCCAGCAGCCGAGCTGGGACTCGCACCGGGGAGCTGTTTTTT. This chain links TRBV6-1 with TRBJ2-2, with a tentative D call TRBD2 (6 bases). CDR1 is MNHNS and CDR2 is SASEGT in the germline V gene. The CDR3 length is 15 residues. Between the trimmed V and J ends, which lost 6 bases and 4 bases, there was a span of 15 bases.

The sample holds a few counts of this clonotype. CDR3 sequence (DNA): TGCAGTGCTCGTAGACCCACCCGGGACAGGGACTACGAGCAGTACTTC. Protein: CSARRPTRDRDYEQYF. The V gene is TRBV20-1, the J gene TRBJ2-7, with 9 nucleotides matching TRBD1. The CDR3 is 16 amino acids. Germline V CDR1 and CDR2: DFQATT, SNEGSKA (reference sequence). V was pared by 5 bases and J by 3 bases, with 14 bases of the junction left unmatched.

This clonotype was picked up many times. This chain links TRBV6-5 with TRBJ1-1; D is uncertain. V was clipped by 10 bases and J by 5 bases, with 11 bases between them. Germline CDR1 reads MNHEY; CDR2 reads SVGAGI. This CDR3 comprises 11 residues. The CDR3 DNA sequence: TGTGCCACCAAAAGAACAACTGAAGCTTTCTTT. This sequence encodes CATKRTTEAFF.

This clonotype has at least ten counts. The chain recombines TRBV12-3 or TRBV12-4 with TRBJ1-3, with D possibly being TRBD1 (5 bases). The CDR3 spans 14 residues. V lost 6 bases and J lost 4, with 13 bases in between. CDR3 loop: CASSPSGTGNTIYF. In DNA, the CDR3 is TGTGCCAGCAGCCCGTCGGGGACGGGAAACACCATATATTTT.

The chain links TRBV6-1 to TRBJ2-3; maybe TRBD2 (6 bases). This CDR3 region has 16 residues. The germline gives CDR1 MNHNS, CDR2 SASEGT. The V gene lost 8 bases and the J gene lost 0 bases, with 18 bases spanning the gap. The CDR3 is CASSRGGTPSTDTQYF. Here the CDR3 DNA reads TGTGCCAGCTCTAGGGGCGGGACTCCCAGCACAGATACGCAGTATTTT.

This clonotype has only a few counts. The rearrangement uses TRBV7-2 and TRBJ2-7; 8 bases map to TRBD2. Germline CDR1 SGHTA, CDR2 FQGNSA. The CDR3 totals 14 residues. V shed 2 bases and J 6 bases; nucleotides not matched to a gene: 6. CDR3 sequence: CASSLNGGGGEQYF. The CDR3 DNA is TGTGCCAGCAGCTTAAACGGGGGGGGTGGCGAGCAGTACTTC.

This clonotype was counted only a few times. This chain's CDR3 is CASSESLGGRYEQFF. In DNA, the CDR3 is TGCGCCAGCAGTGAGTCTTTGGGAGGGCGGTATGAGCAGTTCTTC. The genes are TRBV10-1 and TRBJ2-1, with TRBD2 identical over 7 bases. Germline CDR1 reads WNHNN; CDR2 reads SYGVQD (reference sequence). The CDR3 totals 15 residues. Trimming removed 0 bases from V and 8 bases from J; junction bases left unmatched: 7.

This clonotype was seen only a few times. The gene calls are TRBV21-1 and TRBJ2-1; TRBD2 is the table's D call, not checked against the DNA. TRBV21-1 is deemed a pseudogene. The CDR3 has 16 amino acids. The CDR3 DNA follows: TGTGCCAGCAGCAAATCCGGAGGGCCGGGTTACAATGAGCAGTTCTTC. Translation gives CASSKSGGPGYNEQFF.

This clonotype was picked up a small number of times. The chain is built from TRBV24-1 and TRBJ2-2; D is unclear. The CDR3 extends over 14 amino acids. V was shortened by 4 bases and J by 4 bases, with 9 bases between the two germline ends. Germline V gene sequence: CDR1 KGHDR, CDR2 SFDVKD. The CDR3 nucleotides are TGTGCCACCAGTGACACGGACGGCACCGGGGAGCTGTTTTTT. Translation: CATSDTDGTGELFF.

This clonotype showed up just a few times. V is TRBV28 and J is TRBJ2-7, with a weak D call TRBD2 (6 bases). V was pared by 2 bases and J by 5 bases, with 16 bases between. Germline V gene lookup returns CDR1 MDHEN and CDR2 SYDVKM. CDR3 size: 15 residues. Here the CDR3 DNA reads TGTGCCAGCAGTTTACCTAGCGCCGGCGTCGACGAGCAGTACTTC. Translation: CASSLPSAGVDEQYF.

V gene TRBV28 combines with J gene TRBJ2-4; TRBD2 might be the D (6 bases). The CDR3 has 15 amino acids. V was clipped by 3 bases and J by 11 bases, with 20 bases between them. Per germline, CDR1 MDHEN and CDR2 SYDVKM. The CDR3 protein is CASSFSQGGRGVQYF. The CDR3, as DNA: TGTGCCAGCAGTTTTTCTCAAGGAGGGCGAGGGGTTCAGTACTTC. The full variable domain, with the rest looked up from reference TRBV28 and TRBJ2-4, is DVKVTQSSRYLVKRTGEKVFLECVQDMDHENMFWYRQDPGLGLRLIYFSYDVKMKEKGDIPEGYSVSREKKERFSLILESASTNQTSMYLCASSFSQGGRGVQYFGAGTRLSVL.

The V call is TRBV29-1, the J call TRBJ2-1; maybe TRBD1 (7 bases). Germline-derived CDR1 and CDR2 are SQVTM and ANQGSEA. This CDR3 is built from 14 residues. V was shortened by 5 bases and J by 4 bases, with 15 bases between the two germline ends. The CDR3 region is CSVSQGGYYNEQFF. In DNA form, the CDR3 reads TGCAGCGTTTCTCAGGGGGGATATTACAATGAGCAGTTCTTC.

The rearrangement joins TRBV20-1 to TRBJ2-1; 9 positions agree with TRBD2. V was clipped by 3 bases and J by 7 bases; unmatched bases: 4. This CDR3 spans 13 amino acids. Germline CDR1 reads DFQATT; CDR2 reads SNEGSKA (reference sequence). CDR3 protein: CSASSGGRNEQFF. The CDR3 DNA is TGCAGTGCTAGCAGCGGGGGGAGGAATGAGCAGTTCTTC.

This clonotype was counted only a few times. V and J are TRBV5-1 and TRBJ2-5, with a tentative D call TRBD2 (6 bases). With 1 base removed from V and 0 bases from J, the gap between germline ends came to 16 bases. Germline CDR1 SGHRS, CDR2 YFSETQ. CDR3 length equals 17 residues. Here the CDR3 reads CASSLMVAGKNQETQYF. CDR3 DNA sequence: TGCGCCAGCAGCTTGATGGTGGCGGGGAAGAACCAAGAGACCCAGTACTTC.

The chain is built from TRBV19 and TRBJ2-7, with 10 bases matching TRBD1. Germline CDR1 reads LNHDA; CDR2 reads SQIVND (reference sequence). Trimming took 5 bases from V and 3 from J; bases not matched to a gene: 7. CDR3 size: 15 residues. The DNA for the CDR3 is TGTGCCAGTAGTGTACCGGGACAGGGGATCTACGAGCAGTACTTC. Its protein is CASSVPGQGIYEQYF. The whole variable domain, filled in from reference TRBV19 and TRBJ2-7, reads DGGITQSPKYLFRKEGQNVTLSCEQNLNHDAMYWYRQDPGQGLRLIYYSQIVNDFQKGDIAEGYSVSREKKESFPLTVTSAQKNPTAFYLCASSVPGQGIYEQYFGPGTRLTVT.

The genes are TRBV11-2 and TRBJ1-2; D remains ambiguous. Trimming shortened V by 4 bases and J by 3 bases, and 15 bases separated the two germline ends. The CDR3 is 15 amino acids. Germline V gene data show CDR1 as SGHAT and CDR2 as FQNNGV. CDR3 coding DNA: TGTGCCAGCAGCTCTCCAGGCGTGAATCACTATGGCTACACCTTC. It codes for CASSSPGVNHYGYTF.

This clonotype was seen a handful of times. The chain carries TRBV5-1 and TRBJ1-6; 9 nucleotides match TRBD1. The germline V gene encodes CDR1 SGHRS and CDR2 YFSETQ. J lost 7 bases, V lost 4 bases, and 6 bases had no gene match. The CDR3 totals 15 residues. CDR3 amino acids: CASSPNTGGNSPLHF. CDR3 DNA: TGCGCCAGCAGCCCAAACACAGGGGGCAATTCACCCCTCCACTTT.

The chain links TRBV25-1 to TRBJ1-1; D gene unclear. Germline loops: CDR1 MGHDK, CDR2 SYGVNS. V lost 8 bases and J lost 0, with 10 bases in between. CDR3 length: 13 residues. The chain's CDR3 is CASRGFLNTEAFF. CDR3 sequence (DNA): TGTGCCAGCCGTGGGTTCTTGAACACTGAAGCTTTCTTT.

The chain joins TRBV7-9 to TRBJ1-5, with 7 bases identical to TRBD1. The CDR3 loop spans 13 amino acids. The junction had 2 bases not matched to a gene; V was cut back by 4 bases and J by 5 bases. The germline V gene has CDR1 SEHNR and CDR2 FQNEAQ (reference sequence). The CDR3 region is CASSYGTDQPQHF. CDR3 nucleotides: TGTGCCAGCAGCTACGGGACAGATCAGCCCCAGCATTTT. Full variable domain (outside the CDR3, taken from reference TRBV7-9 and TRBJ1-5): DTGVSQNPRHKITKRGQNVTFRCDPISEHNRLYWYRQTLGQGPEFLTYFQNEAQLEKSRLLSDRFSAERPKGSFSTLEIQRTEQGDSAMYLCASSYGTDQPQHFGDGTRLSIL.

The sample holds a few counts of this clonotype. This chain uses TRBV29-1 with TRBJ2-4; no definite D call. Between the trimmed V and J ends, which lost 5 bases and 0 bases, there was a span of 11 bases. The CDR3 totals 14 residues. Per the germline V gene, CDR1 is SQVTM and CDR2 is ANQGSEA. The CDR3 sequence: CSVIHSKAKNIQYF. The CDR3 DNA sequence: TGCAGCGTTATACACTCAAAAGCCAAAAACATTCAGTACTTC.

This chain links TRBV7-2 with TRBJ2-4; D might be TRBD2 (5 bases). The germline CDR1 and CDR2 sequences are SGHTA and FQGNSA. CDR3 length: 14 residues. V lost 2 bases and J 6 bases, leaving 11 bases between the germline ends. In DNA form, the CDR3 reads TGTGCCAGCAGCTTATCCATCGAGGGAAACATTCAGTACTTC. This codes for CASSLSIEGNIQYF.

This clonotype was observed a few times. The rearrangement uses TRBV20-1 and TRBJ2-7; TRBD1 matches 8 bases. V trimming: 4 bases; J trimming: 2 bases; junction bases outside the gene matches: 7. Germline CDR1 is DFQATT and CDR2 is SNEGSKA (reference sequence). This CDR3 has 14 residues. Written as DNA, the CDR3 is TGCAGTGCTACAGTTGGGACAGGCACCTACGAGCAGTACTTC. Its translation: CSATVGTGTYEQYF.

This clonotype has a count of ten or more. The rearrangement links TRBV20-1 to TRBJ2-1; 10 bases line up with TRBD2. The germline gives CDR1 DFQATT, CDR2 SNEGSKA (reference sequence). This CDR3 comprises 16 residues. V dropped 0 bases and J dropped 4; count of bases not matched to a gene: 6. The CDR3 loop reads CSARDRLAGEYNEQFF. In DNA form, the CDR3 reads TGCAGTGCTAGAGATCGGCTAGCGGGGGAGTACAATGAGCAGTTCTTC.

The rearrangement links TRBV5-6 to TRBJ2-5; 12 bases are a match to TRBD2. CDR3 length: 15 residues. V dropped 2 bases and J dropped 6; count of bases not matched to a gene: 5. The V gene's germline CDR1 is SGHDT and CDR2 YYEEEE. The CDR3 sequence: CASSFWTSGKKTQYF. CDR3 bases: TGTGCCAGCAGCTTCTGGACTAGCGGGAAAAAGACCCAGTACTTC.

This clonotype was seen a few times. The chain has TRBV24-1 and TRBJ2-1, with 9 nucleotides matching TRBD1. With V trimmed by 12 bases and J by 7 bases, 18 bases remained unmatched. Germline V gives CDR1 KGHDR, CDR2 SFDVKD. The CDR3 runs 16 residues. For the CDR3, the DNA is TGTGCCCCACAGATTAACTCGGGACAGGGAGAAAATGAGCAGTTCTTC. As protein: CAPQINSGQGENEQFF.

This clonotype occurred a few times. V is TRBV20-1 and J is TRBJ2-7; tentatively, D is TRBD1 (6 bases). The CDR3 is 11 residues long. CDR1 and CDR2 (germline): DFQATT, SNEGSKA (reference sequence). V was clipped by 7 bases and J by 1 base, with 8 bases between them. The CDR3 sequence: CSVTGSYEQYF. The CDR3 DNA sequence: TGCAGTGTGACAGGATCCTACGAGCAGTACTTC.

This clonotype has just a few counts. The rearrangement links TRBV4-2 to TRBJ2-1; 7 bases agree with TRBD2. The ends lost 4 bases at V and 8 bases at J; junction bases unmatched: 26. CDR3 length equals 20 residues. Germline V gene lookup returns CDR1 LGHNA and CDR2 YNFKEQ. DNA for the CDR3: TGTGCCAGCAGCCCTGATTTTGGGGTGGCTATCAGGACTAGTATGGATGAGCAGTTCTTC. Amino acids: CASSPDFGVAIRTSMDEQFF.

The chain is built from TRBV5-1 and TRBJ2-3, with D unresolved. Germline-derived CDR1 and CDR2 are SGHRS and YFSETQ. This CDR3 has 14 residues. Trimming took 0 bases from V and 3 from J, leaving 8 bases between them. The chain's CDR3 is CASSLGQKTDTQYF. CDR3 DNA sequence: TGCGCCAGCAGCTTGGGGCAGAAGACAGATACGCAGTATTTT.

DNA for the CDR3: TGCAGTGCGGAAGAGAGGGGATCGGAGACCCAGTACTTC. Protein: CSAEERGSETQYF. J is TRBJ2-5 and V is TRBV20-1; D assignment may be TRBD1 or TRBD2 (5 bases each). Germline assignment: CDR1 DFQATT and CDR2 SNEGSKA (reference sequence). This CDR3 is 13 amino acids long. V was cut by 6 bases and J by 5 bases, with 16 bases left in between.